This T cell receptor (beta chain) was sequenced for a study of T cell repertoires in cytomegalovirus infection. The wider study: The public TCR beta signatures pointed to both CMV infection and matching HLA type.

This clonotype was observed a few times. Trimming removed 3 bases at V and 4 bases at J, with 12 bases between. This CDR3 is built from 13 residues. Germline V lookup: CDR1 DFQATT, CDR2 SNEGSKA (reference sequence). TCRdb recomputed calls from the reads with MiXCR, one row per CDR3 protein. The table records some 240,000 distinct CDR3 sequences, approximately 15% of them present only once. This chain joins TRBV20-1 and TRBJ1-1; D uncertain. The specimen sequenced was CD8+ T cells from PBMCs. The origin of this receptor is a human donor in good health (CMV status not recorded). Some clones in this sample may be carry-over from other donors' samples. The CDR3 coding sequence is TGCAGTGCTAGCGAGATAGGACCCACTGAAGCTTTCTTT. Amino acid sequence: CSASEIGPTEAFF.